This passage covers 22 T cell receptor beta chains from one sample sequenced in a study of T cells after yellow fever vaccination. Via MiXCR, TCRdb re-called the 5' RACE reads, giving one row per CDR3 protein. The table records 120,000 or so distinct CDR3 sequences, almost 9% of them present only once. The sample was CD8+ T cells sorted from PBMCs, taken on the day of the yellow fever booster vaccination. These receptors were obtained from a man aged 18 to 35 who received the YFV17D yellow fever vaccine.

Many counts were recorded for this clonotype. CDR3 residues: CASSFGPEGDTQYF. The CDR3 coding sequence is TGTGCCAGCAGTTTTGGTCCAGAGGGAGATACGCAGTATTTT. The chain is built from TRBV12-3 or TRBV12-4 and TRBJ2-3, with D perhaps matching TRBD2 (5 bases). Trimming cost V 3 bases and J 5 bases, with 12 bases left between them. The CDR3 sequence is 14 residues long.

This sequence joins TRBV12-3 or TRBV12-4 and TRBJ1-1; 7 positions match TRBD1. With V trimmed by 6 bases and J by 4 bases, 2 bases remained unmatched. CDR3 size: 12 residues. The CDR3, as DNA: TGTGCCAGCAGGTCAGGGGGCACTGAAGCTTTCTTT. This encodes CASRSGGTEAFF.

The V call is TRBV4-1, the J call TRBJ1-2; 7 bases are a match to TRBD1. The CDR3 covers 14 residues. Germline V gives CDR1 MGHRA, CDR2 YSYEKL. The J segment lost 3 bases and the V segment lost 2 bases, leaving 3 bases of the junction unmatched. In DNA form, the CDR3 reads TGCGCCAGCAGCCAAATCCAGGGGGACTATGGCTACACCTTC. This translates into CASSQIQGDYGYTF.

This clonotype was recorded many times. This sequence joins TRBV12-3 or TRBV12-4 and TRBJ2-3, with 7 bases matching TRBD1. The trim removed 7 bases at V and 0 bases at J, leaving 4 bases unmatched. The CDR3 runs to 14 residues. The CDR3 bases are TGTGCCAGCATAACAGGGGATAGCACAGATACGCAGTATTTT. This gives the protein CASITGDSTDTQYF.

The chain recombines TRBV15 with TRBJ1-2; the match to TRBD1 covers 8 bases. The CDR3 loop spans 13 amino acids. From germline, CDR1 is LNHNV and CDR2 YYDKDF (reference sequence). V trimming: 6 bases; J trimming: 8 bases; junction bases outside the gene matches: 8. Written as DNA, the CDR3 is TGTGCCACCAGACAGACAGGGGAGTACGGCTACACCTTC. Translated, it gives CATRQTGEYGYTF.

This rearrangement joins TRBV9 to TRBJ2-1, with 7 bases aligning to TRBD2. The CDR3 sequence is 17 residues long. Germline values: CDR1 SGDLS, CDR2 YYNGEE. V lost 4 bases to trimming and J lost 0 bases; unmatched junction nucleotides: 10. The chain's CDR3 is CASSPPLRTSSYNEQFF. The CDR3 DNA sequence: TGTGCCAGCAGCCCACCCCTCCGGACTAGCTCCTACAATGAGCAGTTCTTC.

This clonotype was seen a handful of times. The chain links TRBV20-1 to TRBJ2-2, with a possible D match to TRBD1 (6 bases). Trimming pared 3 bases from V and 4 bases from J, leaving 12 bases between. The CDR3 covers 14 residues. CDR1 DFQATT and CDR2 SNEGSKA come from the germline V gene (reference sequence). The CDR3 DNA follows: TGCAGTGCTAGGCAGGGGTGGATCACCGGGGAGCTGTTTTTT. It codes for CSARQGWITGELFF.

This clonotype was seen only a few times. The chain is built from TRBV6-5 and TRBJ1-2; TRBD1 matches at 7 bases. The CDR3 covers 13 residues. V gave up 0 bases and J gave up 5 bases; unmatched junction bases: 0. Looked up from germline, CDR1 is MNHEY and CDR2 is SVGAGI. This CDR3 is CASSYSTGYGYTF. The DNA for the CDR3 is TGTGCCAGCAGTTACTCGACAGGGTATGGCTACACCTTC.

The V and J genes are TRBV4-1 and TRBJ2-2; perhaps TRBD1 as D (6 bases). CDR3 length: 16 amino acids. Trimming took off 1 base at V and 4 bases at J, with 13 bases between the two ends. Germline lookup yields CDR1 MGHRA and CDR2 YSYEKL. This CDR3 is CASSQGNRASTGELFF. CDR3 sequence (DNA): TGCGCCAGCAGCCAAGGGAACAGGGCGAGCACCGGGGAGCTGTTTTTT.

This chain connects TRBV18 to TRBJ2-1; D tentatively reads TRBD1 or TRBD2 (6 bases each). Germline assignment: CDR1 KGHSH and CDR2 LQKENI. The CDR3 totals 16 residues. V lost 5 bases to trimming and J lost 7 bases, with 21 bases between them. The CDR3 reads CASSARGGLIRNEQFF. The CDR3 DNA follows: TGTGCCAGCTCAGCCAGGGGAGGTCTAATTAGAAATGAGCAGTTCTTC.

In its sample, this clonotype was seen many times. The rearrangement joins TRBV7-6 to TRBJ2-2; perhaps TRBD1 as D (5 bases). Germline V CDR1 and CDR2: SGHVS, FNYEAQ. This CDR3 contains 14 residues. Trimming removed 1 base at V and 4 bases at J, with 7 bases between. The chain's CDR3 is CASSLGQTTGELFF. The CDR3 coding sequence is TGTGCCAGCAGCTTAGGACAGACCACCGGGGAGCTGTTTTTT.

A few counts support this clonotype. V is TRBV4-3 and J is TRBJ2-5, with D maybe TRBD2 (6 bases). V lost 0 bases and J 10 bases, leaving 18 bases between the germline ends. The germline CDR1 and CDR2 sequences are LGHNA and YSLEER. The CDR3 length is 15 residues. As DNA, the CDR3 is TGCGCCAGCAGCCAAGATCGGAATTCGGGAGATAACCAGTACTTC. As protein: CASSQDRNSGDNQYF.

The chain links TRBV13 to TRBJ2-1; unclear D gene. V lost 2 bases and J lost 9, with 8 bases in between. Germline V gene data show CDR1 as PRHDT and CDR2 as FYEKMQ (reference sequence). The CDR3 contains 12 residues. CDR3 residues: CASSLLRSEQFF. CDR3 nucleotides: TGTGCCAGCAGCTTACTCAGAAGTGAGCAGTTCTTC.

This clonotype was found once. The V and J genes are TRBV7-6 and TRBJ2-3; the D gene is possibly TRBD1 (7 bases). This CDR3 is 20 amino acids long. The V end lost 5 bases, the J end lost 4 bases, and 31 bases lay between the germline ends. CDR1 is SGHVS and CDR2 is FNYEAQ in the germline V gene. This CDR3 reads CASSGVGGQGGPFVPDTQYF. The CDR3 nucleotides are TGTGCCAGCAGCGGAGTAGGAGGGCAGGGGGGTCCCTTCGTCCCAGATACGCAGTATTTT.

This clonotype was recorded a few times. V usage is TRBV2 and J usage is TRBJ1-5, with D hard to call. The V gene's germline CDR1 is SNHLY and CDR2 FYNNEI. Trimming removed 1 base from V and 5 bases from J, with 6 bases in between. This CDR3 is built from 13 residues. The CDR3, as DNA: TGTGCCAGCAGTGAAGGTCCGGATCAGCCCCAGCATTTT. Protein product: CASSEGPDQPQHF.

J is TRBJ2-3 and V is TRBV7-2; D gene ambiguous. Trimming shortened V by 4 bases and J by 0 bases, and 8 bases separated the two germline ends. Per germline, CDR1 SGHTA and CDR2 FQGNSA. This CDR3 is built from 14 residues. The CDR3 sequence: CASSSFTSTDTQYF. CDR3 DNA sequence: TGTGCCAGCAGCTCATTTACCAGCACAGATACGCAGTATTTT.

The V gene is TRBV19, the J gene TRBJ1-4, with D hard to call. Trimming stripped 4 bases from V and 4 bases from J, with 13 bases between. The CDR3 runs to 15 residues. Germline V gives CDR1 LNHDA, CDR2 SQIVND (reference sequence). CDR3: CASSTRTAINEKLFF. DNA of the CDR3: TGTGCCAGTAGTACGCGGACGGCGATTAATGAAAAACTGTTTTTT. The variable domain in full, completed from reference TRBV19 and TRBJ1-4, reads DGGITQSPKYLFRKEGQNVTLSCEQNLNHDAMYWYRQDPGQGLRLIYYSQIVNDFQKGDIAEGYSVSREKKESFPLTVTSAQKNPTAFYLCASSTRTAINEKLFFGSGTQLSVL.

This clonotype has a handful of counts. V usage is TRBV4-1 and J usage is TRBJ2-2; no firm D call. V lost 4 bases and J 8 bases, leaving 11 bases between the germline ends. There are 13 residues in the CDR3. From germline, CDR1 is MGHRA and CDR2 YSYEKL. CDR3 nucleotides: TGCGCCAGCAGCCGGGCCTCAGCTGGGGAGCTGTTTTTT. Its translation: CASSRASAGELFF.

This clonotype has just a few counts. This sequence joins TRBV4-1 and TRBJ1-1; the D is unclear. CDR3 length: 14 amino acids. The germline gives CDR1 MGHRA, CDR2 YSYEKL. V shed 1 base and J shed 1 base, with 7 bases lying between them. The CDR3 loop is CASSQVIGNTEAFF. Written as DNA, the CDR3 is TGCGCCAGCAGCCAAGTAATAGGGAACACTGAAGCTTTCTTT.

This clonotype was detected a few times. This chain connects TRBV6-2 or TRBV6-3 to TRBJ1-5; D perhaps matches TRBD1 (6 bases). CDR3 size: 13 residues. CDR1 is MNHEY and CDR2 is SVGEGT in the germline V gene. The germline V and J ends were trimmed by 7 bases and 3 bases, with 10 bases remaining between them. The CDR3 spells CASKQGINQPQHF. CDR3 sequence (DNA): TGTGCCAGCAAGCAGGGGATCAATCAGCCCCAGCATTTT.

This sequence joins TRBV12-3 or TRBV12-4 and TRBJ2-7; 8 nucleotides line up with TRBD2. The CDR3 spans 17 residues. With 5 bases clipped from V and 0 bases from J, the junction kept 12 bases outside the gene matches. For the CDR3, the DNA is TGTGCCAGCAGTCCCGGGTTAGGGGCGGGGGGCTCCTACGAGCAGTACTTC. It translates to CASSPGLGAGGSYEQYF.

This clonotype was recorded a few times. This sequence joins TRBV2 and TRBJ2-1; 9 bases align to TRBD2. V was clipped by 5 bases and J by 4 bases; unmatched bases: 3. The CDR3 is 14 residues long. Germline-derived CDR1 and CDR2 are SNHLY and FYNNEI. The CDR3 sequence: CASSRRGGYNEQFF. CDR3 sequence (DNA): TGTGCCAGCAGTAGGCGGGGGGGATACAATGAGCAGTTCTTC. Filled out from reference TRBV2 and TRBJ2-1, the complete variable domain reads EPEVTQTPSHQVTQMGQEVILRCVPISNHLYFYWYRQILGQKVEFLVSFYNNEISEKSEIFDDQFSVERPDGSNFTLKIRSTKLEDSAMYFCASSRRGGYNEQFFGPGTRLTVL.